Listed below are T cell receptor beta chains from one sample, sequenced in a study of T cells in Graves' hyperthyroidism and ophthalmopathy. TCRdb recomputed calls from the multiplex PCR reads with MiXCR, one row per CDR3 protein. The data show more than 350,000 distinct CDR3 sequences, about 15% seen once. Sequenced: blood. These receptor sequences come from a woman aged 55-70 years with Graves' ophthalmopathy. Both conserved end residues are part of each CDR3. The D gene is left open where the match is weak. Where a row states a size, it is once, few, many or the class of an expanded clone; other rows omit it.

j_call v_call clone_size d_call cdr3_aa cdr3_nt
TRBJ2-5 TRBV11-1 many TRBD1 CASSPDRHQETQYF TGTGCCAGCAGCCCGGACAGGCATCAAGAGACCCAGTACTTC
TRBJ2-1 TRBV19 few NA CASSIGPRGGSSYNEQFF TGTGCCAGTAGTATAGGTCCCCGGGGCGGTAGCTCCTACAATGAGCAGTTCTTC
TRBJ2-7 TRBV20-1 few TRBD2 CSARDATSGTNYEQYF TGCAGTGCTAGAGATGCGACTAGCGGGACAAACTACGAGCAGTACTTC
TRBJ2-1 TRBV13 many TRBD1 CASSPYIGTGVTYNEQFF TGTGCCAGCAGCCCCTACATCGGGACAGGGGTTACCTACAATGAGCAGTTCTTC
TRBJ2-7 TRBV5-6 many NA CASVGRDRSYEQYF TGTGCCAGCGTGGGGCGGGATCGCTCCTACGAGCAGTACTTC
TRBJ2-3 TRBV7-3 many NA CASSLTFQGSQYF TGTGCCAGCAGCTTAACGTTTCAGGGGTCGCAGTATTTT
TRBJ1-5 TRBV9 many NA CASSADPGTTQPQHF TGTGCCAGCAGCGCCGATCCGGGAACTACCCAGCCCCAGCATTTT
TRBJ2-3 TRBV11-3 NA TRBD2 CASSARTSGSSDTQYF TGTGCCAGCAGCGCCCGGACTAGCGGGAGTTCAGATACGCAGTATTTT
TRBJ2-5 TRBV11-2 many TRBD2 CASNPAFSGRAQYF TGTGCCAGCAACCCCGCCTTTAGCGGGAGGGCCCAGTACTTC
TRBJ2-3 TRBV30 many NA CAWSRRTSTDTQYF TGTGCCTGGAGTAGGCGAACCAGCACAGATACGCAGTATTTT
TRBJ1-4 TRBV6-1 NA NA CASIGPPTPGKLFF TGTGCCAGCATTGGCCCCCCCACTCCGGGAAAACTGTTTTTT
TRBJ1-1 TRBV11-2 many NA CASSWTANTEAFF TGTGCCAGCAGCTGGACAGCGAACACTGAAGCTTTCTTT
TRBJ2-1 TRBV20-1 many NA CSASFAEQFF TGCAGTGCTAGTTTCGCTGAGCAGTTCTTC
TRBJ2-1 TRBV6-2/TRBV6-3 NA TRBD2 CASSYPLAGGRGNEQFF TGTGCCAGCAGTTACCCCCTAGCGGGAGGGCGGGGCAATGAGCAGTTCTTC
TRBJ1-5 TRBV28 many TRBD1 CASRSGGAGNQPQHF TGTGCCAGCAGGTCAGGGGGCGCGGGCAATCAGCCCCAGCATTTT
TRBJ1-4 TRBV3-1 many TRBD1 CASSPGQGYEKLFF TGTGCCAGCAGCCCGGGACAGGGGTATGAAAAACTGTTTTTT
TRBJ1-4 TRBV19 few NA CASGGLNEKLFF TGTGCCAGTGGGGGGTTGAATGAAAAACTGTTTTTT
TRBJ2-5 TRBV5-1 NA NA CASSLVGRRGQETQYF TGCGCCAGCAGCTTGGTTGGGAGACGGGGGCAAGAGACCCAGTACTTC
TRBJ2-7 TRBV14 NA TRBD1 CASSTPGTGGSYEQYF TGTGCCAGCAGCACCCCCGGGACAGGGGGCTCCTACGAGCAGTACTTC
TRBJ2-2 TRBV2 NA TRBD1 CASRLGTANTGELFF TGTGCCAGCAGGTTGGGGACAGCGAACACCGGGGAGCTGTTTTTT
TRBJ1-1 TRBV5-1 many NA CASSLEQGATEAFF TGCGCCAGCAGCTTGGAGCAGGGCGCAACTGAAGCTTTCTTT
TRBJ2-7 TRBV19 few NA CASSTTSRGVYEQYF TGTGCCAGTAGCACCACATCCCGGGGTGTCTACGAGCAGTACTTC
TRBJ1-2 TRBV5-1 NA NA CASSLEAGRDGYTF TGCGCCAGCAGCTTGGAGGCAGGGCGGGATGGCTACACCTTC
TRBJ1-3 TRBV7-2 few NA CANSLRRPSTGNTIYF TGTGCCAACAGCTTACGGCGGCCCTCTACGGGAAACACCATATATTTT
TRBJ2-4 TRBV7-2 few NA CASSLGRAENIQYF TGTGCCAGCAGCTTGGGCAGGGCGGAAAACATTCAGTACTTC
TRBJ2-7 TRBV4-1 few NA CASSQEWGRSYEQYF TGCGCCAGCAGCCAAGAATGGGGACGCTCCTACGAGCAGTACTTC
TRBJ2-2 TRBV6-1 NA TRBD2 CAAGTSRTGELFF TGTGCCGCGGGGACTAGCAGGACCGGGGAGCTGTTTTTT
TRBJ1-5 TRBV20-1 many NA CSAWDGSNQPQHF TGCAGTGCCTGGGACGGAAGCAATCAGCCCCAGCATTTT
TRBJ2-5 TRBV28 many TRBD1 CASRPPGQQETQYF TGTGCCAGCAGGCCTCCGGGACAGCAAGAGACCCAGTACTTC
TRBJ2-7 TRBV3-1 many TRBD2 CASTNQGLAGGEQYF TGTGCCAGCACCAACCAGGGGCTAGCGGGAGGCGAGCAGTACTTC
TRBJ1-2 TRBV20-1 many NA CSARPRGRGYGYTF TGCAGTGCTAGACCCAGGGGCAGGGGCTATGGCTACACCTTC
TRBJ1-1 TRBV29-1 NA TRBD1 CSVAQGVSEAFF TGCAGCGTGGCCCAGGGGGTATCTGAAGCTTTCTTT
TRBJ2-1 TRBV14 many TRBD2 CASSHPRTSGRSSYNEQFF TGTGCCAGCAGCCATCCGCGAACTAGCGGGAGGAGCTCCTACAATGAGCAGTTCTTC
TRBJ1-2 TRBV30 many NA CAWFLQVGYGYTF TGTGCCTGGTTTCTACAGGTCGGATATGGCTACACCTTC
TRBJ2-7 TRBV20-1 many TRBD2 CSARAGTRTYEQYF TGCAGTGCTAGAGCGGGGACTAGAACCTACGAGCAGTACTTC
TRBJ2-1 TRBV7-3 NA NA CASSLTLRSSSNERFF TGTGCCAGCAGCTTAACGTTAAGGAGCTCCTCCAATGAGCGGTTCTTC
TRBJ2-7 TRBV4-2 few TRBD1 CASSRGTGDNEQYF TGTGCCAGCAGCCGCGGGACAGGGGATAACGAGCAGTACTTC
TRBJ2-1 TRBV11-3 many TRBD1 CASSLVRDRVSYNEQFF TGTGCCAGCAGCTTAGTCCGAGACAGGGTGTCCTACAATGAGCAGTTCTTC
TRBJ1-1 TRBV18 few TRBD1 CASSPLTGDTEAFF TGTGCCAGCTCACCACTGACAGGGGACACTGAAGCTTTCTTT
TRBJ2-3 TRBV19 few NA CASNRADSTDTQYF TGTGCCAGTAACCGCGCGGATAGCACAGATACGCAGTATTTT
TRBJ2-2 TRBV5-1 many NA CASSSDVGANTGELFF TGCGCCAGCAGCTCAGACGTGGGGGCGAACACCGGGGAGCTGTTTTTT
TRBJ2-7 TRBV7-9 few NA CASTSAGGREQYF TGTGCCAGCACTTCCGCCGGGGGTCGAGAGCAGTACTTC
TRBJ2-1 TRBV28 many TRBD1 CASNPQGSYNEQFF TGTGCCAGCAATCCACAGGGGTCCTACAATGAGCAGTTCTTC
TRBJ2-1 TRBV12-3/TRBV12-4 few NA CASSFRGSNEQFF TGTGCCAGCAGTTTCAGGGGAAGCAATGAGCAGTTCTTC
TRBJ2-1 TRBV12-3/TRBV12-4 many TRBD2 CASSLNLAGGAYNEQFF TGTGCCAGCAGTTTGAACCTAGCGGGAGGGGCCTACAATGAGCAGTTCTTC
TRBJ2-1 TRBV4-1 NA NA CASSQEGVNEQFF TGCGCCAGCAGCCAAGAAGGGGTGAATGAGCAGTTCTTC
TRBJ2-1 TRBV12-3/TRBV12-4 many NA CASSLYLSSYNEQFF TGTGCCAGCAGTTTATACCTAAGCTCCTACAATGAGCAGTTCTTC